Each of the 14 T cell receptor beta chains below was sequenced from the same sample in a study of shared clonotypes between healthy human individuals. The assay was immunoSEQ multiplex PCR, and TCRdb's table has in-frame clones only and misses some. Among hundreds of thousands of clones listed, around 80% were seen once. The sequencing input was PBMCs. Source of these receptors: a woman aged 40 to 50 in good health. Some clones in this sample may be carry-over from other donors' samples.

The rearrangement uses TRBV4-1 and TRBJ2-1; D is unresolved. In germline, CDR1 is MGHRA, CDR2 YSYEKL. Trimming removed 0 bases at V and 0 bases at J, with 6 bases between. The CDR3 consists of 15 residues. CDR3 DNA: TGCGCCAGCAGCCAAGAAGTAGGCTCCTACAATGAGCAGTTCTTC. It codes for CASSQEVGSYNEQFF.

CDR3 bases: TGCGCCAGCAGCCAAGTCCGGATTACTGGACTAGCGGGAGGGCCGGGAAACAATGAGCAGTTCTTC. This translates into CASSQVRITGLAGGPGNNEQFF. The chain links TRBV4-1 to TRBJ2-1; 15 bases match TRBD2. The CDR3 sequence is 22 residues long. With 1 base clipped from V and 5 bases from J, the junction kept 18 bases outside the gene matches. Germline V gene sequence: CDR1 MGHRA, CDR2 YSYEKL.

The CDR3 DNA follows: TGTGCCAGCAGCTTAGTAACAGAGGAGCTGTTTTTT. Protein sequence: CASSLVTEELFF. The chain has TRBV7-9 and TRBJ2-2; unclear D gene. The CDR3 spans 12 residues. Looked up from germline, CDR1 is SEHNR and CDR2 is FQNEAQ (reference sequence). V lost 1 base, J lost 10 bases, and 7 bases lay in between.

This chain connects TRBV18 to TRBJ2-6, with 8 bases matching TRBD1. This CDR3 is built from 15 residues. Germline-derived CDR1 and CDR2 are KGHSH and LQKENI. V trimming: 6 bases; J trimming: 4 bases; junction bases outside the gene matches: 5. CDR3 nucleotides: TGTGCCAGCTCTCGCAGGGGGCCCGGGGCCAACGTCCTGACTTTC. As protein: CASSRRGPGANVLTF.

The chain uses TRBV28 and TRBJ2-1; 7 positions match TRBD2. CDR3 length equals 17 residues. The germline V gene encodes CDR1 MDHEN and CDR2 SYDVKM. V lost 4 bases and J lost 5; bases outside the gene matches: 14. The DNA for the CDR3 is TGTGCCAGCAGTTCCGTCGGCGGGAGCGGCTGGGACAATGAGCAGTTCTTC. It translates to CASSSVGGSGWDNEQFF.

The CDR3 loop is CASSLGGASGASTDTQYF. The CDR3 coding sequence is TGTGCCAGCAGCTTAGGAGGGGCGAGCGGAGCTAGCACAGATACGCAGTATTTT. The J gene is TRBJ2-3, the V gene TRBV7-9; D may match TRBD1 or TRBD2 (5 bases each). V was cut by 1 base and J by 0 bases, with 17 bases left in between. The germline gives CDR1 SEHNR, CDR2 FQNEAQ (reference sequence). CDR3 size: 18 residues.

The CDR3, as DNA: TGTGCCAGTAGTCTCCGCTTGGGCCAAAACATTCAGTACTTC. Translation gives CASSLRLGQNIQYF. The J gene is TRBJ2-4, the V gene TRBV19; D not resolved. Trimming removed 5 bases at V and 5 bases at J, with 13 bases between. CDR3 length equals 14 residues. Germline lookup yields CDR1 LNHDA and CDR2 SQIVND (reference sequence).

This clone turned up a few times. This same CDR3 is encoded by further DNA sequences in the sample. This chain joins TRBV29-1 and TRBJ1-2, with TRBD1 matching over 8 bases. With V trimmed by 3 bases and J by 7 bases, 4 bases remained unmatched. The germline V gene encodes CDR1 SQVTM and CDR2 ANQGSEA. The CDR3 runs to 12 residues. CDR3 in amino acids: CSVERTGSGYTF. CDR3 nucleotide sequence: TGCAGCGTTGAGCGGACAGGGAGTGGCTACACCTTC.

This clone is a singleton in its sample. This chain links TRBV2 with TRBJ2-5; 8 nucleotides align to TRBD2. V was pared by 7 bases and J by 4 bases, with 11 bases of the junction left unmatched. The CDR3 length is 15 residues. Per germline, CDR1 SNHLY and CDR2 FYNNEI. The CDR3: CASNYRAGAGETQYF. CDR3 sequence (DNA): TGTGCCAGCAATTATAGAGCGGGAGCGGGAGAGACCCAGTACTTC. Complete variable domain (other parts from reference TRBV2 and TRBJ2-5): EPEVTQTPSHQVTQMGQEVILRCVPISNHLYFYWYRQILGQKVEFLVSFYNNEISEKSEIFDDQFSVERPDGSNFTLKIRSTKLEDSAMYFCASNYRAGAGETQYFGPGTRLLVL.

V gene TRBV27 combines with J gene TRBJ1-1, with D tentatively TRBD1 (6 bases). The CDR3 loop spans 15 amino acids. CDR1 is MNHEY and CDR2 is SMNVEV in the germline V gene (reference sequence). V was cut by 3 bases and J by 6 bases, with 17 bases left in between. The CDR3, as DNA: TGTGCCAGCAGTTTTCACGGGAGGGGGGCCCCTGAAGCTTTCTTT. Protein: CASSFHGRGAPEAFF.

The chain carries TRBV5-4 and TRBJ1-2; a weak D match, TRBD1 (5 bases). The V gene lost 5 bases and the J gene lost 0 bases, with 14 bases spanning the gap. There are 15 residues in the CDR3. The germline CDR1 and CDR2 sequences are SGHNT and YYREEE (reference sequence). The chain's CDR3 is CASRRTGTTNYGYTF. In DNA form, the CDR3 reads TGTGCCAGCAGACGGACCGGGACGACTAACTATGGCTACACCTTC.

The V gene is TRBV7-8, the J gene TRBJ2-7; the match to TRBD2 covers 7 bases. CDR3 size: 18 residues. The trim removed 0 bases at V and 1 base at J, leaving 12 bases unmatched. Germline values: CDR1 SGHVS, CDR2 FQNEAQ. The CDR3, as DNA: TGTGCCAGCAGCTTAGCCCGACGGGAGGCGATTGGTTCCTACGAGCAGTACTTC. Translation: CASSLARREAIGSYEQYF.

At least ten counts were recorded for this clone. Distinct nucleotide sequences in the sample also encode this CDR3. This rearrangement joins TRBV5-1 to TRBJ2-2; possible D gene TRBD2, 5 bases. The CDR3 has 15 amino acids. CDR1 and CDR2 (germline): SGHRS, YFSETQ. The V and J ends lost 0 bases and 3 bases respectively, with 9 bases between them. The CDR3 nucleotides read TGCGCCAGCAGCTTGGTAGGGCGGGACACCGGGGAGCTGTTTTTT. Protein: CASSLVGRDTGELFF.

V and J are TRBV15 and TRBJ2-7, with 9 nucleotides matching TRBD2. In germline, CDR1 is LNHNV, CDR2 YYDKDF (reference sequence). The CDR3 length is 16 residues. Unmatched junction bases numbered 3, after V lost 0 bases and J lost 0 bases. The CDR3 coding sequence is TGTGCCACCAGCAGAGAACTAGCGGGCGGCTCCTACGAGCAGTACTTC. Translating gives CATSRELAGGSYEQYF. The full variable domain, with the rest looked up from reference TRBV15 and TRBJ2-7, is DAMVIQNPRYQVTQFGKPVTLSCSQTLNHNVMYWYQQKSSQAPKLLFHYYDKDFNNEADTPDNFQSRRPNTSFCFLDIRSPGLGDTAMYLCATSRELAGGSYEQYFGPGTRLTVT.